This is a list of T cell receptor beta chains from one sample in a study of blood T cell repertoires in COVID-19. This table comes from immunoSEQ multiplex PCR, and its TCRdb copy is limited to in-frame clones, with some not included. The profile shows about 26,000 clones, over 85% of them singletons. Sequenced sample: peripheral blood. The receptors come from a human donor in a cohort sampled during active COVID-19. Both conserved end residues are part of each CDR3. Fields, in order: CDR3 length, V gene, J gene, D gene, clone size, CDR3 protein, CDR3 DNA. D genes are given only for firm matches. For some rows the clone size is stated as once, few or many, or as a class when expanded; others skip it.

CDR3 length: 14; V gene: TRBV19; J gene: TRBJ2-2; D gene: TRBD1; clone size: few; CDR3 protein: CASRPGQGTGELFF; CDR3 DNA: TGTGCCAGCCGACCGGGACAGGGGACCGGGGAGCTGTTTTTT
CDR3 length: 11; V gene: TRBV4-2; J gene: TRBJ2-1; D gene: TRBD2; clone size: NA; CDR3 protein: CASAGGNEQFF; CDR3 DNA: TGTGCCAGCGCCGGGGGGAATGAGCAGTTCTTC
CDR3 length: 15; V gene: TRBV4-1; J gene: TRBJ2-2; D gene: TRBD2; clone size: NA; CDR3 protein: CASTQRGGNTGELFF; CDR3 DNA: TGCGCCAGCACTCAGCGGGGGGGGAACACCGGGGAGCTGTTTTTT
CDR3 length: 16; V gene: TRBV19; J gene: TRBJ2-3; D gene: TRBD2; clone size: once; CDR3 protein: CASSTGAGTTFEAQYF; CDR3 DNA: TGTGCCAGTAGTACCGGGGCGGGGACTACCTTCGAGGCGCAGTATTTT
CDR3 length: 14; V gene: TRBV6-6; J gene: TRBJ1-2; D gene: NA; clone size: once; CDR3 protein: CASSLRQDVYGYTF; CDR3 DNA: TGTGCCAGCAGTTTACGACAGGATGTCTATGGCTACACCTTC
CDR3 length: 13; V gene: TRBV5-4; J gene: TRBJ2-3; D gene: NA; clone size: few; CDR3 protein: CASSFYRGDTQYF; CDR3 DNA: TGTGCCAGCAGCTTCTACCGAGGTGATACGCAGTATTTT
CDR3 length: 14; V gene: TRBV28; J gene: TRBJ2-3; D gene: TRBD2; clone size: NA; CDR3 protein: CASRAGGYTDTQYF; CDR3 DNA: TGTGCCAGCAGAGCGGGAGGATACACAGATACGCAGTATTTT
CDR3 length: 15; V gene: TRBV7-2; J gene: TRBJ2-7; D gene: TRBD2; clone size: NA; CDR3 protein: CASSPVGGGTYEQYF; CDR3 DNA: TGTGCCAGCAGCCCAGTCGGGGGGGGGACCTACGAGCAGTACTTC
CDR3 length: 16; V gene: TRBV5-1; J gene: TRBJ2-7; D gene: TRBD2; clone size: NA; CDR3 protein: CASSLALAGRTYEQYF; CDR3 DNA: TGCGCCAGCAGCTTAGCACTAGCGGGGCGGACCTACGAGCAGTACTTC
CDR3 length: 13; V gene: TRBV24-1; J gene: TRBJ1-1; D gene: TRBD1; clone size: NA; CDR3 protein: CATSGQGGTEAFF; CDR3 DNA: TGTGCCACCAGTGGTCAGGGGGGCACTGAAGCTTTCTTT
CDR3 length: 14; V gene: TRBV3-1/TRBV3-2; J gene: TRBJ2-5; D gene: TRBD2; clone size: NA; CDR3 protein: CASSPTSGEETQYF; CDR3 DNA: TGTGCCAGCAGCCCGACTAGCGGGGAAGAGACCCAGTACTTC
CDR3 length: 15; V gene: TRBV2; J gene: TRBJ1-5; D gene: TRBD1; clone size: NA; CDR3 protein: CASRARTGGSQPQHF; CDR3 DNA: TGTGCCAGCAGAGCAAGGACAGGGGGAAGTCAGCCCCAGCATTTT
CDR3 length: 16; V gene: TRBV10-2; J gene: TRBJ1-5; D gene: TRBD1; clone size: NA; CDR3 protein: CASSGKDRVYNQPQHF; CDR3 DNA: TGCGCCAGCAGTGGTAAGGACAGGGTATACAATCAGCCCCAGCATTTT
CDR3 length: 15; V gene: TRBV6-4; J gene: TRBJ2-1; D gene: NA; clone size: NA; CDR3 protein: CASSGTHRDYNEQFF; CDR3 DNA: TGTGCCAGCAGTGGCACTCACCGGGACTACAATGAGCAGTTCTTC
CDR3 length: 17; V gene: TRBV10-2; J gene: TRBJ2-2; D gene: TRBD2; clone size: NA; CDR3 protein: CASSGLAGGPVTGELFF; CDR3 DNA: TGCGCCAGCAGCGGACTAGCGGGGGGGCCGGTCACCGGGGAGCTGTTTTTT
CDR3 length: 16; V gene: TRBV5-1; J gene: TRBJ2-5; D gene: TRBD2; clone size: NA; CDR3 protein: CASSLGTSGGPETQYF; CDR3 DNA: TGCGCCAGCAGCCTAGGGACTAGCGGGGGGCCAGAGACCCAGTACTTC
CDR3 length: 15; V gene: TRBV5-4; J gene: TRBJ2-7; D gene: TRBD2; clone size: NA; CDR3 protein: CASSVSGTTPYEQYF; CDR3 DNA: TGTGCCAGCAGCGTCTCCGGGACTACGCCCTACGAGCAGTACTTC
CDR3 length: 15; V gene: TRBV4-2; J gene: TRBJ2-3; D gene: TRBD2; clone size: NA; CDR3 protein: CASSLSGGFTDTQYF; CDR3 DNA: TGTGCCAGCAGCCTTAGCGGGGGCTTCACAGATACGCAGTATTTT
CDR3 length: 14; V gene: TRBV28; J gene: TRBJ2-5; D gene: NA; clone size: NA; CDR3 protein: CASRETGRQETQYF; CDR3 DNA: TGTGCCAGCAGGGAAACAGGGCGACAAGAGACCCAGTACTTC
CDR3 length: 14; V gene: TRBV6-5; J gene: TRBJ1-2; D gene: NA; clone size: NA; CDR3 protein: CASSYLSANYGYTF; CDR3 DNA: TGTGCCAGCAGTTACCTTAGCGCTAACTATGGCTACACCTTC
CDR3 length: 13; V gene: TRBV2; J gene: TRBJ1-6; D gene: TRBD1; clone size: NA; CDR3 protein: CASRPGGYSPLHF; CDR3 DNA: TGTGCCAGCAGGCCAGGGGGGTACTCACCCCTCCACTTT
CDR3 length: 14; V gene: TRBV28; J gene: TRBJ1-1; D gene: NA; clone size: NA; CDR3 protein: CASSLGHPNTEAFF; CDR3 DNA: TGTGCCAGCAGTTTGGGGCACCCGAACACTGAAGCTTTCTTT
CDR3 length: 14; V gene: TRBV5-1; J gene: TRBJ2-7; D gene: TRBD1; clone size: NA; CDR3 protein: CASSYTGTGYEQYF; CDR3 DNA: TGCGCCAGCAGCTATACCGGGACAGGCTACGAGCAGTACTTC
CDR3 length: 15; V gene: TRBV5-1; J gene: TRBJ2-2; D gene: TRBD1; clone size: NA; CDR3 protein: CASSTGQGGLTVLFF; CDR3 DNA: TGCGCCAGCAGCACGGGACAGGGGGGCCTAACAGTCTTGTTTTTT
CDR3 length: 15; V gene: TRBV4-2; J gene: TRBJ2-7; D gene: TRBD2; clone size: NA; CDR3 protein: CASSPGTSGLLEQYF; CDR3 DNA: TGTGCCAGCAGCCCCGGGACTAGCGGACTTCTTGAGCAGTACTTC
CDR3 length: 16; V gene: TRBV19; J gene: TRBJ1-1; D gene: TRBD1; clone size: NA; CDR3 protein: CASTSRDRGFPGEAFF; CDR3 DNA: TGTGCCAGTACCTCTCGGGACAGGGGGTTTCCGGGTGAAGCTTTCTTT
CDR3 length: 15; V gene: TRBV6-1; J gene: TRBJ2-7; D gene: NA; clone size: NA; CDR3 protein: CASSENTVSSYEQYF; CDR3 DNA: TGTGCCAGCAGTGAAAATACAGTGAGCTCCTACGAGCAGTACTTC
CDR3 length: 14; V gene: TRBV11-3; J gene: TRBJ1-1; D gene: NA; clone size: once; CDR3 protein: CASSPKKGGTEAFF; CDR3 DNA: TGTGCCAGCAGCCCAAAAAAGGGGGGGACTGAAGCTTTCTTT
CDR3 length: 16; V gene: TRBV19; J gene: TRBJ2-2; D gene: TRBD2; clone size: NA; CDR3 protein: CASAERSGSVTGELFF; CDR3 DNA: TGTGCCAGCGCCGAGAGGAGCGGGAGTGTCACCGGGGAGCTGTTTTTT
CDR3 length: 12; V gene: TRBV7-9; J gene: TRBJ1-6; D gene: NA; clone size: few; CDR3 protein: CASSLQNSPLHF; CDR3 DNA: TGTGCCAGCAGTCTTCAGAATTCACCCCTCCACTTT
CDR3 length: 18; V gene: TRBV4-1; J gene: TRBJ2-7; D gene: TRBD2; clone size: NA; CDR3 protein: CASSPRRLAGGSSYEQYF; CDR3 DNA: TGCGCCAGCAGCCCCCGGCGACTAGCGGGAGGTAGCTCCTACGAGCAGTACTTC
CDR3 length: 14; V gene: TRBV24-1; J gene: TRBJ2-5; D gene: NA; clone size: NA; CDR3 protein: CATSDTGLKETQYF; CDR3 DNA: TGTGCCACCAGTGATACGGGACTCAAAGAGACCCAGTACTTC
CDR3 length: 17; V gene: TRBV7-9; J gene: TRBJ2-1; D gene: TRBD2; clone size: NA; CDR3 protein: CASSFGPAGVLGYEQFF; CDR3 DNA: TGTGCCAGCAGCTTTGGTCCAGCGGGGGTTCTAGGGTATGAGCAGTTCTTC
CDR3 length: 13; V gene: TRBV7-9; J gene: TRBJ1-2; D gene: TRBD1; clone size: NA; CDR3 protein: CASSSGQGREDTF; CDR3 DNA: TGTGCCAGCAGCTCGGGACAGGGACGGGAGGACACCTTC
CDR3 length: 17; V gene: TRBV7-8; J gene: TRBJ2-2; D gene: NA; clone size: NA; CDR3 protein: CASSPVGGHRNTGELFF; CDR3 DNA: TGTGCCAGCAGCCCAGTGGGTGGACACCGAAACACCGGGGAGCTGTTTTTT
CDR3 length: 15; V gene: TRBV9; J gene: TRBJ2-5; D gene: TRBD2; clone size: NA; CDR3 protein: CASSVGGGLQETQYF; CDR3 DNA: TGTGCCAGCAGCGTCGGCGGGGGGTTACAAGAGACCCAGTACTTC
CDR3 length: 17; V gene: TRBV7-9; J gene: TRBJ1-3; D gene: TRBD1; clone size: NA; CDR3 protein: CASSASGTGTGGNTIYF; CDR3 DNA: TGTGCCAGCAGCGCGTCCGGGACAGGGACTGGTGGAAACACCATATATTTT
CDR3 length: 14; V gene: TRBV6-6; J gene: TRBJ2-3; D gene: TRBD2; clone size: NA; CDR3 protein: CASSYGTSTHTQYF; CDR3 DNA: TGTGCCAGCAGTTACGGGACTAGCACGCATACGCAGTATTTT
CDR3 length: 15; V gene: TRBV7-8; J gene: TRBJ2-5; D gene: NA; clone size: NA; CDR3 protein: CASSGLRELQETQYF; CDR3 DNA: TGTGCCAGCAGCGGGTTACGGGAACTCCAAGAGACCCAGTACTTC
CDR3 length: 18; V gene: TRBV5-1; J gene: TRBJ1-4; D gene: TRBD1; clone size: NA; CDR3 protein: CASSFRTGGIATNEKLFF; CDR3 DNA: TGCGCCAGCAGCTTCCGTACAGGGGGAATTGCAACTAATGAAAAACTGTTTTTT
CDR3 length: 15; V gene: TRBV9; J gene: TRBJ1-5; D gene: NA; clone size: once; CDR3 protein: CASSAGQGGIQPQHF; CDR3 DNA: TGTGCCAGCAGTGCTGGGCAGGGAGGGATTCAGCCCCAGCATTTT
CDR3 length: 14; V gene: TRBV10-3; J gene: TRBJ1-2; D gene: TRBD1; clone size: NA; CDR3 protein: CAISALTGNYGYTF; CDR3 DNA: TGTGCCATCAGTGCCCTGACAGGGAACTATGGCTACACCTTC
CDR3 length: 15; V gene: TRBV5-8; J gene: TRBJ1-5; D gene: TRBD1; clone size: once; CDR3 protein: CASSPGTGLNQPQHF; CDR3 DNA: TGTGCCAGCAGCCCTGGGACAGGGCTCAATCAGCCCCAGCATTTT